This passage covers 31 T cell receptor beta chains from one sample sequenced in a study of CD8 T cells in ankylosing spondylitis. Via MiXCR, TCRdb re-called the 5' RACE reads, giving one row per CDR3 protein. This sample has 250,000 to 350,000 distinct CDR3 sequences, with roughly 20% found just once. The sample consisted of blood, either unsorted or a sorted T cell fraction (not recorded which). These receptors came from a male donor with ankylosing spondylitis or in good health (not recorded which).

V gene TRBV20-1 combines with J gene TRBJ2-3; the match to TRBD2 covers 14 bases. CDR3 length: 19 residues. V lost 2 bases to trimming and J lost 1 base; unmatched junction nucleotides: 11. From germline, CDR1 is DFQATT and CDR2 SNEGSKA (reference sequence). The CDR3 sequence is CSARRETGLAGARTDTQYF. For the CDR3, the DNA is TGCAGTGCTAGAAGGGAAACGGGACTAGCGGGAGCCCGCACAGATACGCAGTATTTT.

The gene calls are TRBV12-3 or TRBV12-4 and TRBJ2-2; TRBD1 or TRBD2 may be the D gene (5 bases each). The V and J ends lost 7 bases and 6 bases respectively, with 15 bases between them. The CDR3 has 14 residues. The CDR3 is CASTDIGTPGELFF. The CDR3 DNA reads as TGTGCCAGCACCGATATAGGGACGCCCGGGGAGCTGTTTTTT.

The chain uses TRBV6-5 and TRBJ1-5, with D possibly matching TRBD1 (6 bases). Germline V CDR1 and CDR2: MNHEY, SVGAGI. The CDR3 spans 14 residues. V lost 4 bases, J lost 4 bases, and 11 bases lay in between. The CDR3 spells CASSSGARNQPQHF. For the CDR3, the DNA is TGTGCCAGCAGTTCAGGGGCGAGGAATCAGCCCCAGCATTTT.

This clonotype was found a few times. This rearrangement joins TRBV5-1 to TRBJ2-1; D not certain. The V and J ends lost 0 bases and 5 bases respectively, with 12 bases between them. The germline V gene encodes CDR1 SGHRS and CDR2 YFSETQ. The CDR3 runs to 15 residues. The CDR3 loop reads CASSLATDGNNEQFF. For the CDR3, the DNA is TGCGCCAGCAGCTTGGCCACGGACGGAAACAATGAGCAGTTCTTC. Supplemented by reference TRBV5-1 and TRBJ2-1, the full variable domain reads KAGVTQTPRYLIKTRGQQVTLSCSPISGHRSVSWYQQTPGQGLQFLFEYFSETQRNKGNFPGRFSGRQFSNSRSEMNVSTLELGDSALYLCASSLATDGNNEQFFGPGTRLTVL.

The chain uses TRBV12-3 or TRBV12-4 and TRBJ1-5, with TRBD1 matching over 7 bases. V was pared by 5 bases and J by 6 bases, with 7 bases of the junction left unmatched. The CDR3 consists of 14 residues. The CDR3 here is CASSHDRESQPQHF. DNA of the CDR3: TGTGCCAGCAGTCATGACAGGGAGTCTCAGCCCCAGCATTTT.

The rearrangement uses TRBV3-1 and TRBJ2-7, with TRBD2 matching over 8 bases. Germline V CDR1 and CDR2: LGHDT, YNNKEL (reference sequence). This CDR3 has 14 amino acids. The V and J ends lost 4 bases and 3 bases, in that order; junction bases with no gene match: 5. The CDR3 coding sequence is TGTGCCAGCAGCCCAAGCGGGAGACACTACGAGCAGTACGTC. Its translation: CASSPSGRHYEQYV.

The CDR3 bases are TGTGCCAGCAGCTCACAGGGGGCCTCCTACAATGAGCAGTTCTTC. The encoded protein is CASSSQGASYNEQFF. The rearrangement joins TRBV7-3 to TRBJ2-1, with 9 bases matching TRBD1. The length of the CDR3 is 15 residues. V gave up 4 bases and J gave up 0 bases; unmatched junction bases: 1. In germline, CDR1 is SGHTA, CDR2 FQGTGA.

A few counts support this clonotype. The V gene is TRBV10-3, the J gene TRBJ1-1, with no clear D. V lost 5 bases and J lost 1, with 8 bases in between. This CDR3 is 13 amino acids long. The germline V gene encodes CDR1 ENHRY and CDR2 SYGVKD. The CDR3 DNA reads as TGTGCCATCAGTAACGCCCCGAACACTGAAGCTTTCTTT. This translates into CAISNAPNTEAFF.

The chain carries TRBV5-6 and TRBJ2-1; D tentatively reads TRBD1 or TRBD2 (6 bases each). This CDR3 comprises 15 residues. V dropped 1 base and J dropped 3 bases, with 11 bases sitting between them. CDR1 SGHDT and CDR2 YYEEEE come from the germline V gene. The CDR3 DNA follows: TGTGCCAGCAGCTTGTCCGGGGGCGTCTACAATGAGCAGTTCTTC. Translating it yields CASSLSGGVYNEQFF. The full variable domain, with the rest looked up from reference TRBV5-6 and TRBJ2-1, is DAGVTQSPTHLIKTRGQQVTLRCSPKSGHDTVSWYQQALGQGPQFIFQYYEEEERQRGNFPDRFSGHQFPNYSSELNVNALLLGDSALYLCASSLSGGVYNEQFFGPGTRLTVL.

This clonotype was observed at least ten times. The chain joins TRBV7-6 to TRBJ1-3; possible D gene TRBD1, 5 bases. The CDR3 totals 16 residues. Deletions cut 5 bases from V and 1 base from J, with 15 bases between. The V gene's germline CDR1 is SGHVS and CDR2 FNYEAQ. CDR3 residues: CASSHTGVLSGNTIYF. The CDR3, as DNA: TGTGCCAGCAGCCACACGGGGGTGTTGTCTGGAAACACCATATATTTT.

The genes are TRBV12-3 or TRBV12-4 and TRBJ2-4; D is ambiguous. Between the trimmed V and J ends, which lost 2 bases and 0 bases, there was a span of 8 bases. This CDR3 comprises 15 residues. CDR3 in DNA: TGTGCCAGCAGTTTAAACAGTCTAGCCAAAAACATTCAGTACTTC. Protein sequence: CASSLNSLAKNIQYF.

The J gene is TRBJ2-1, the V gene TRBV24-1; D not resolved. Germline CDR1 reads KGHDR; CDR2 reads SFDVKD. Trimming shortened V by 5 bases and J by 3 bases, and 7 bases separated the two germline ends. The CDR3 runs to 13 residues. The CDR3 protein is CATSVPGYNEQFF. The CDR3 bases are TGTGCCACCAGTGTTCCGGGCTACAATGAGCAGTTCTTC.

This clonotype was detected only a few times. The V gene is TRBV12-3 or TRBV12-4, the J gene TRBJ2-1; D might be TRBD1 (5 bases). The length of the CDR3 is 13 residues. V dropped 7 bases and J dropped 4 bases, with 11 bases sitting between them. CDR3 amino acids: CASTLTGYNEQFF. The CDR3 DNA is TGTGCCAGCACCCTTACAGGTTACAATGAGCAGTTCTTC.

V usage is TRBV6-5 and J usage is TRBJ1-4; TRBD1 might be the D (5 bases). The CDR3 runs to 14 residues. V was cut by 2 bases and J by 2 bases, with 6 bases left in between. Germline CDR1 is MNHEY and CDR2 is SVGAGI. The CDR3 region has the DNA TGTGCCAGCAGTTACGGGGGGACTAATGAAAAACTGTTTTTT. This translates into CASSYGGTNEKLFF.

This clonotype was counted between two and nine times. The chain recombines TRBV11-2 with TRBJ2-2; D possibly corresponds to TRBD2 (6 bases). CDR1 is SGHAT and CDR2 is FQNNGV in the germline V gene. The CDR3 is made up of 14 amino acids. Trimming took off 2 bases at V and 6 bases at J, with 10 bases between the two ends. The CDR3 nucleotides are TGTGCCAGCAGCTTATGGCGGGAATCCGGGGAGCTGTTTTTT. It translates to CASSLWRESGELFF.

The V gene is TRBV12-3 or TRBV12-4, the J gene TRBJ1-3; tentatively, D is TRBD1 (5 bases). Trimming took 6 bases from V and 0 from J, leaving 9 bases between them. This CDR3 is 14 amino acids long. In nucleotides, the CDR3 is TGTGCCAGCAGGCCGACAGCCTCTGGAAACACCATATATTTT. This gives the protein CASRPTASGNTIYF.

This clonotype has a count of ten or more. V gene TRBV2 combines with J gene TRBJ2-7, with a weak D call TRBD2 (6 bases). Germline V gene sequence: CDR1 SNHLY, CDR2 FYNNEI. V was pared by 0 bases and J by 6 bases, with 15 bases between. The CDR3 length is 15 residues. The CDR3 coding sequence is TGTGCCAGCAGTGAAGCGGCTAGCGCCCCGCTCGAGCAGTACGTC. Its translation is CASSEAASAPLEQYV.

The J gene is TRBJ2-7, the V gene TRBV5-5; 14 bases are a match to TRBD2. Germline values: CDR1 SGHKS, CDR2 YYEKEE (reference sequence). V dropped 3 bases and J dropped 2; count of bases not matched to a gene: 1. The CDR3 has 15 amino acids. This chain's CDR3 is CASSSGLAGAYEQYV. Written as DNA, the CDR3 is TGTGCCAGCAGCTCGGGACTAGCGGGGGCCTACGAGCAGTACGTC.

This clonotype showed up just a few times. The DNA for the CDR3 is TGTGCCAGCAGTACGGGACTAGCGGGGGTTGCAGATACGCAGTATTTT. Translation gives CASSTGLAGVADTQYF. V usage is TRBV28 and J usage is TRBJ2-3; TRBD2 matches 14 bases. The J segment lost 4 bases and the V segment lost 5 bases, leaving 5 bases of the junction unmatched. The germline CDR1 and CDR2 sequences are MDHEN and SYDVKM. The CDR3 totals 16 residues.

The sample holds a few counts of this clonotype. This chain links TRBV6-5 with TRBJ2-2; TRBD1 is a possible D gene (6 bases). Trimming left V 2 bases short and J 0 bases short, with 7 bases between. The CDR3 consists of 15 residues. The V gene's germline CDR1 is MNHEY and CDR2 SVGAGI. The DNA of the CDR3 is TGTGCCAGCAGTTACGGGACATCGAACACCGGGGAGCTGTTTTTT. Encoded protein: CASSYGTSNTGELFF.

This clonotype was recorded many times. This chain links TRBV6-1 with TRBJ2-2; D may be TRBD2 (5 bases). Germline CDR1 reads MNHNS; CDR2 reads SASEGT. Trimming took off 4 bases at V and 6 bases at J, with 9 bases between the two ends. The CDR3 contains 13 residues. CDR3 loop: CASSAGLAGELFF. In nucleotides, the CDR3 is TGTGCCAGCAGTGCCGGACTGGCCGGGGAGCTGTTTTTT.

The sample holds a few counts of this clonotype. The chain recombines TRBV5-1 with TRBJ2-3; a possible D gene is TRBD2 (6 bases). The CDR3 consists of 15 residues. V lost 3 bases to trimming and J lost 2 bases, with 13 bases between them. CDR1 and CDR2 from the germline V gene are SGHRS and YFSETQ. The CDR3 DNA reads TGCGCCAGCAGCTCTTGGGGGGTCCACACAGATACGCAGTATTTT. This gives the protein CASSSWGVHTDTQYF.

Only a few counts were recorded for this clonotype. The chain uses TRBV7-9 and TRBJ1-1; 8 positions match TRBD1. CDR1 SEHNR and CDR2 FQNEAQ come from the germline V gene (reference sequence). The CDR3 is 16 amino acids. The ends lost 4 bases at V and 0 bases at J; junction bases unmatched: 7. Written as DNA, the CDR3 is TGTGCCAGCAGCTATAAGACAGGGGATCTGAACACTGAAGCTTTCTTT. It yields the protein CASSYKTGDLNTEAFF.

This clonotype was counted between two and nine times. The V gene is TRBV29-1, the J gene TRBJ1-5; tentatively, D is TRBD1 (6 bases). Germline CDR1 and CDR2: SQVTM and ANQGSEA. This CDR3 comprises 13 residues. Trimming removed 7 bases at V and 1 base at J, with 11 bases between. The CDR3 bases are TGCAGCGCGAGGACAGAAAGCAATCAGCCCCAGCATTTT. Its protein is CSARTESNQPQHF.

This clonotype turned up a few times. The gene calls are TRBV6-4 and TRBJ2-7, with D tentatively TRBD1 (6 bases). The CDR3 runs 12 residues. Germline V gives CDR1 MRHNA, CDR2 SNTAGT. The ends were cut back, 9 bases at V and 5 bases at J, with 14 bases in the middle. The CDR3 DNA is TGTGCCAGGCCGGGACACCACCACGAGCAGTACGTC. Translating gives CARPGHHHEQYV.

This clonotype was detected a few times. The chain employs TRBV7-8 and TRBJ1-5; D is undetermined. CDR3 length: 17 amino acids. The V gene lost 4 bases and the J gene lost 3 bases, with 19 bases spanning the gap. Germline CDR1 is SGHVS and CDR2 is FQNEAQ. The CDR3 loop reads CASSSHITTVNNQPQHF. The CDR3 DNA reads TGTGCCAGCAGCTCCCACATAACGACGGTAAACAATCAGCCCCAGCATTTT. The full variable domain, its missing parts supplied by reference TRBV7-8 and TRBJ1-5, is GAGVSQSPRYKVAKRGQDVALRCDPISGHVSLFWYQQALGQGPEFLTYFQNEAQLDKSGLPSDRFFAERPEGSVSTLKIQRTQQEDSAVYLCASSSHITTVNNQPQHFGDGTRLSIL.

Only one count was recorded for this clonotype. One base away lies a much larger clone, so this may be a sequencing read error. The chain employs TRBV28 and TRBJ2-1, with D uncertain. The CDR3 has 15 residues. CDR1 and CDR2 from the germline V gene are MDHEN and SYDVKM. The CDR3 here is CASNLVLELRNEQFF. CDR3 bases: TGTGCCAGCAATTTAGTCTTGGAATTGAGAAATGAGCAGTTCTTC. The variable domain in full, with the rest retrieved from reference TRBV28 and TRBJ2-1, is DVKVTQSSRYLVKRTGEKVFLECVQDMDHENMFWYRQDPGLGLRLIYFSYDVKMKEKGDIPEGYSVSREKKERFSLILESASTNQTSMYLCASNLVLELRNEQFFGPGTRLTVL.

This clonotype was observed a few times. The CDR3 is CASSEGTYGYTF. The CDR3 DNA sequence: TGTGCCAGCAGTGAGGGGACCTATGGCTACACCTTC. The chain carries TRBV25-1 and TRBJ1-2; D is perhaps TRBD1 (5 bases). The CDR3 consists of 12 residues. Germline lookup yields CDR1 MGHDK and CDR2 SYGVNS. Trimming stripped 3 bases from V and 4 bases from J, with 6 bases between.

The chain links TRBV30 to TRBJ1-1; no definite D call. Germline-derived CDR1 and CDR2 are GTSNPN and SVGIG (reference sequence). This CDR3 comprises 13 residues. V lost 0 bases to trimming and J lost 1 base, with 6 bases between them. For the CDR3, the DNA is TGTGCCTGGAGTGTAGCGAAGAACACTGAAGCTTTCTTT. Translating gives CAWSVAKNTEAFF.

This clonotype was seen repeatedly, ten times or more. The chain carries TRBV5-1 and TRBJ2-1; D perhaps matches TRBD1 (5 bases). The CDR3 totals 15 residues. Germline loops: CDR1 SGHRS, CDR2 YFSETQ. Trimming shortened V by 0 bases and J by 5 bases, and 12 bases separated the two germline ends. In nucleotides, the CDR3 is TGCGCCAGCAGCTTGGGTGGTGGGGCCAACAATGAGCAGTTCTTC. Translating gives CASSLGGGANNEQFF.

In regard to this clonotype: At one end, the junction sequence differs from germline, possibly due to a read error. The rearrangement uses TRBV6-4 and TRBJ2-1; the D is unclear. The CDR3 is 15 amino acids. Germline CDR1 and CDR2: MRHNA and SNTAGT. In DNA form, the CDR3 reads TGTGCCAGCAGTCACCAAGTAAGTTCCTTCAATGAGCAGTTCTTC. Its protein product is CASSHQVSSFNEQFF.